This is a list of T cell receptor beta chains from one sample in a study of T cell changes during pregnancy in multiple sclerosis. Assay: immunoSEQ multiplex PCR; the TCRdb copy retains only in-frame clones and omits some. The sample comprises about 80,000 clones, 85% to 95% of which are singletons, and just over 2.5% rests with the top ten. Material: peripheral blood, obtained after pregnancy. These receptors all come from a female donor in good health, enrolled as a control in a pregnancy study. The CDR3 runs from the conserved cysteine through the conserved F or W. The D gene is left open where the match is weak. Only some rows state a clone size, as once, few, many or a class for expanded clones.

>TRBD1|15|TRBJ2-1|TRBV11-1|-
CASSLHGQGATEQFF
TGTGCCAGCAGCTTGCACGGACAGGGGGCGACTGAGCAGTTCTTC
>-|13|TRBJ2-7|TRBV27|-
CASSGVGRIGQYF
TGTGCCAGCAGTGGGGTAGGGAGGATTGGGCAGTACTTC
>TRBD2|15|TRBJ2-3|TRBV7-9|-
CASSLGAGVTDTQYF
TGTGCCAGCAGCTTAGGAGCGGGGGTCACAGATACGCAGTATTTT
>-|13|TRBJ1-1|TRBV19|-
CASSIGAGTEAFF
TGTGCCAGTAGTATAGGCGCGGGGACTGAAGCTTTCTTT
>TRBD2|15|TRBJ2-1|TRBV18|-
CASSPYGNTGGEQFF
TGTGCCAGCTCACCCTACGGGAATACGGGAGGGGAGCAGTTCTTC
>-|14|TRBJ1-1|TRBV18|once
CASSPQEDNNEAFF
TGTGCCAGCTCACCACAGGAGGATAATAATGAAGCTTTCTTT
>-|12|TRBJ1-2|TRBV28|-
CASNRPNYGYTF
TGTGCCAGCAACAGGCCTAACTATGGCTACACCTTC
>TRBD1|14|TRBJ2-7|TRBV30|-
CAWDPDRGHYEQYF
TGTGCCTGGGATCCGGACAGGGGTCACTACGAGCAGTACTTC
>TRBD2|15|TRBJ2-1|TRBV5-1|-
CASTHLAEVYNEQFF
TGCGCCAGCACCCATCTAGCGGAGGTCTACAATGAGCAGTTCTTC
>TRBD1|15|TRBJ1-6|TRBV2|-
CASSTLTGGRSPLHF
TGTGCCAGCAGCACCCTGACAGGGGGCCGTTCACCCCTCCACTTT
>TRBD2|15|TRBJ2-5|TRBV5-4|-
CASSLLAGGVKTQYF
TGTGCCAGCAGCTTGCTAGCGGGGGGTGTGAAGACCCAGTACTTC
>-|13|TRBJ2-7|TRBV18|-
CASSLDRHYEQYF
TGTGCCAGCTCACTGGACAGACACTACGAGCAGTACTTC
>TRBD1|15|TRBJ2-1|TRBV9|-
CASSPRTGGYNEQFF
TGTGCCAGCAGCCCACGGACAGGGGGGTACAATGAGCAGTTCTTC
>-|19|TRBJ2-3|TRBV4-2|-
CASSQRRGRGTSSTDTQYF
TGTGCCAGCAGCCAAAGAAGAGGGAGGGGGACTTCTAGCACAGATACGCAGTATTTT
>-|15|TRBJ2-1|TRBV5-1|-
CASSLAGGGGNEQFF
TGCGCCAGCAGCTTGGCCGGGGGAGGCGGCAATGAGCAGTTCTTC
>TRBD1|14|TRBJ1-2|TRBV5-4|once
CASSLDRGVYGYTF
TGTGCCAGCAGCTTGGACAGGGGAGTATATGGCTACACCTTC
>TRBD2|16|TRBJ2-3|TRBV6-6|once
CASSYSGLAGTDTQYF
TGTGCCAGCAGTTACTCGGGACTAGCGGGGACAGATACGCAGTATTTT
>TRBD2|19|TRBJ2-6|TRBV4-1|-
CASSQYHGLATSGANVLTF
TGCGCCAGCAGCCAATACCACGGACTAGCGACCTCTGGGGCCAACGTCCTGACTTTC
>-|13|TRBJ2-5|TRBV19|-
CASSILREETQYF
TGTGCCAGTAGTATACTCAGGGAAGAGACCCAGTACTTC
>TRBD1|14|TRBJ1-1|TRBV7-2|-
CASSIPGGAGEAFF
TGTGCCAGCAGCATACCAGGGGGCGCTGGGGAAGCTTTCTTT
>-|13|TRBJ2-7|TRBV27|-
CASRRDLRYEQYF
TGTGCCAGCAGGAGGGACTTGAGATACGAGCAGTACTTC
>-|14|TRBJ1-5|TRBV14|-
CASSQGGGTQPQHF
TGTGCCAGCAGCCAAGGAGGGGGAACGCAGCCCCAGCATTTT
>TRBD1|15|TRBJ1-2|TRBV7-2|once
CASSLRRGQGDGYTF
TGTGCCAGCAGCTTAAGGAGGGGGCAGGGGGATGGCTACACCTTC
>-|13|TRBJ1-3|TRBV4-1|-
CASSGSTGNTIYF
TGCGCCAGCAGTGGGAGTACTGGAAACACCATATATTTT
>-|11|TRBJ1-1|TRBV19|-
CATGGNTEAFF
TGTGCCACCGGGGGGAACACTGAAGCTTTCTTT
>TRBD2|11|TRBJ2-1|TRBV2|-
CARPLRGRQFF
TGTGCCAGACCGTTGCGGGGGAGGCAGTTCTTC
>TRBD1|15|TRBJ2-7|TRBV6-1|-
CASSNRGQGSYEQYF
TGTGCCAGCAGTAACAGGGGTCAGGGCTCCTACGAGCAGTACTTC
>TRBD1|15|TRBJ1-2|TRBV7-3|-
CASSLTGTGDYGYTF
TGTGCCAGCAGCTTAACTGGGACAGGCGACTATGGCTACACCTTC
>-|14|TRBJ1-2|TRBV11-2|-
CASSFREPLYGYTF
TGTGCCAGCAGCTTCCGGGAACCGTTATACGGCTACACCTTC
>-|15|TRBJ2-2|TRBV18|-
CASSPTGQYTGELFF
TGTGCCAGCTCTCCGACAGGCCAGTACACCGGGGAGCTGTTTTTT
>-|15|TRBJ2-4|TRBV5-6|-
CASSHVRGAKNIQYF
TGTGCCAGCAGTCATGTCCGAGGGGCCAAAAACATTCAGTACTTC
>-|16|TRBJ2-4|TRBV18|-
CASSPQGPSTKNIQYF
TGTGCCAGCTCACCACAGGGGCCTTCTACCAAAAACATTCAGTACTTC
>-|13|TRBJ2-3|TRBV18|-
CASSPSAGDTQYF
TGTGCCAGCTCACCGTCGGCGGGAGATACGCAGTATTTT
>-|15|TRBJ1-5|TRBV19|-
CATLEGPYSNQPQHF
TGTGCCACCCTGGAGGGGCCCTATAGCAATCAGCCCCAGCATTTT
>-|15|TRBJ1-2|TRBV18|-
CASSPAARANYGYTF
TGTGCCAGCTCACCAGCCGCCAGGGCTAACTATGGCTACACCTTC